Below are 15 T cell receptor beta chains sequenced from a single sample in a study of T cells in Graves' hyperthyroidism and ophthalmopathy. From RNA transcripts, TCR beta CDR3 regions were amplified. TCR CDR3 underwent first-round RT-PCR with the HTBI primer set. Using its own MiXCR run on the multiplex PCR reads, TCRdb lists one record per CDR3 protein. This table has about 500,000 distinct CDR3 sequences, more than 15% appearing once. Sequencing was done on a sample of blood. The receptors shown here come from a woman aged 25 to 45 with Graves' ophthalmopathy.

This chain uses TRBV6-2 or TRBV6-3 with TRBJ2-1, with 8 bases that match TRBD2. The CDR3 covers 14 residues. Germline V gene sequence: CDR1 MNHEY, CDR2 SVGEGT. Unmatched junction bases numbered 5, after V lost 2 bases and J lost 8 bases. DNA for the CDR3: TGTGCCAGCAGTTACAGCGGGAGTCTCCATGAGCAGTTCTTC. Residues: CASSYSGSLHEQFF.

The gene calls are TRBV20-1 and TRBJ1-2; tentatively, D is TRBD1 (5 bases). The CDR3 extends over 14 amino acids. The V gene lost 3 bases and the J gene lost 3 bases, with 14 bases spanning the gap. The germline gives CDR1 DFQATT, CDR2 SNEGSKA (reference sequence). The CDR3 loop is CSASGGPLDYGYTF. CDR3 DNA: TGCAGTGCTAGTGGGGGACCCCTCGACTATGGCTACACCTTC.

This chain uses TRBV28 with TRBJ2-1; D is unresolved. Per the germline V gene, CDR1 is MDHEN and CDR2 is SYDVKM. There are 14 residues in the CDR3. V was shortened by 5 bases and J by 0 bases, with 8 bases between the two germline ends. For the CDR3, the DNA is TGTGCCAGCAGTCCATACAGCTCCTACAATGAGCAGTTCTTC. Its protein product is CASSPYSSYNEQFF.

Comment on this clonotype: This could be a read error, since a much larger clone is one nucleotide away. The rearrangement joins TRBV30 to TRBJ1-1, with 8 bases identical to TRBD1. With 5 bases clipped from V and 7 bases from J, the junction kept 18 bases outside the gene matches. CDR3 length equals 16 residues. Germline CDR1 GTSNPN, CDR2 SVGIG (reference sequence). CDR3 in amino acids: CAWSLPGAGGWGEAFF. CDR3 DNA sequence: TGTGCCTGGTCCCTCCCCGGGGCAGGGGGCTGGGGTGAAGCTTTCTTT.

This clonotype was seen at least ten times. This chain uses TRBV12-3 or TRBV12-4 with TRBJ2-1; 11 bases are shared with TRBD2. The CDR3 has 15 amino acids. The junction had 11 bases not matched to a gene; V was cut back by 6 bases and J by 10 bases. CDR3 sequence: CASRPTSGSTGEQFF. The CDR3 DNA sequence: TGTGCCAGCAGACCAACTAGCGGGAGTACCGGGGAGCAGTTCTTC.

The sample holds many counts of this clonotype. CDR3 coding DNA: TGTGCCAGCAGCTTAGCTTGGAGCTCTGGAAACACCATATATTTT. It is translated as CASSLAWSSGNTIYF. The chain links TRBV7-2 to TRBJ1-3; no clear D gene. The germline gives CDR1 SGHTA, CDR2 FQGNSA. V was clipped by 0 bases and J by 0 bases, with 6 bases between them. The CDR3 spans 15 residues.

V usage is TRBV18 and J usage is TRBJ2-7; 10 nucleotides match TRBD1. Germline CDR1 and CDR2: KGHSH and LQKENI. The CDR3 is 15 amino acids. V was clipped by 4 bases and J by 3 bases; unmatched bases: 6. CDR3 sequence reads: CASSLLDRGLYEQYF. DNA of the CDR3: TGTGCCAGCTCACTCCTAGACAGGGGGCTCTACGAGCAGTACTTC.

This clonotype was seen a handful of times. V and J are TRBV11-2 and TRBJ2-5; 10 nucleotides match TRBD2. Germline V gene data show CDR1 as SGHAT and CDR2 as FQNNGV. With 5 bases clipped from V and 4 bases from J, the junction kept 7 bases outside the gene matches. The CDR3 is 15 amino acids. This chain's CDR3 is CASSLTASGRETQYF. The CDR3 DNA follows: TGTGCCAGCAGCCTAACCGCTAGCGGGAGAGAGACCCAGTACTTC.

V and J are TRBV4-1 and TRBJ1-2, with a tentative D call TRBD1 (5 bases). V was shortened by 0 bases and J by 4 bases, with 9 bases between the two germline ends. The germline gives CDR1 MGHRA, CDR2 YSYEKL. The CDR3 is 14 amino acids. The CDR3 DNA sequence: TGCGCCAGCAGCCAAGATCCCGGGACCTATGGCTACACCTTC. This sequence encodes CASSQDPGTYGYTF.

This clonotype was counted many times. The CDR3 loop is CASSRVTMNTEAFF. DNA of the CDR3: TGTGCCAGCAGTCGGGTCACTATGAACACTGAAGCTTTCTTT. The V gene is TRBV27, the J gene TRBJ1-1; D ambiguous. This CDR3 comprises 14 residues. Trimming cost V 5 bases and J 0 bases, with 10 bases left between them. Germline CDR1 is MNHEY and CDR2 is SMNVEV (reference sequence).

Concerning this clonotype: Being one base from a much bigger clone, this may be a read error. The chain is built from TRBV28 and TRBJ2-6; D is ambiguous. The germline CDR1 and CDR2 sequences are MDHEN and SYDVKM. This CDR3 has 15 residues. The CDR3 here is CAGRQASSGANVLTF. Here the CDR3 DNA reads TGTGCCGGCAGGCAGGCTAGCTCTGGGGCCAACGTCCTGACTTTC. Filled out from reference TRBV28 and TRBJ2-6, the complete variable domain reads DVKVTQSSRYLVKRTGEKVFLECVQDMDHENMFWYRQDPGLGLRLIYFSYDVKMKEKGDIPEGYSVSREKKERFSLILESASTNQTSMYLCAGRQASSGANVLTFGAGSRLTVL.

The rearrangement joins TRBV27 to TRBJ1-6; D call uncertain. V lost 0 bases and J lost 5, with 14 bases in between. The CDR3 is 17 residues long. CDR1 is MNHEY and CDR2 is SMNVEV in the germline V gene (reference sequence). CDR3 DNA: TGTGCCAGCAGTTTATCTCCGTACCGGGGAAATAATTCACCCCTCCACTTT. Encoded protein: CASSLSPYRGNNSPLHF.

The CDR3 spells CASSLFKGPQETQYF. CDR3 nucleotide sequence: TGTGCCAGCAGTTTGTTTAAGGGCCCACAAGAGACCCAGTACTTC. The chain recombines TRBV27 with TRBJ2-5; D ambiguous. Trimming cost V 3 bases and J 2 bases, with 13 bases left between them. Germline V gene data show CDR1 as MNHEY and CDR2 as SMNVEV (reference sequence). The CDR3 contains 15 residues.

This clonotype was observed a handful of times. The V and J genes are TRBV7-9 and TRBJ2-5; no firm D call. Germline CDR1 and CDR2: SEHNR and FQNEAQ (reference sequence). This CDR3 has 13 residues. V was cut by 9 bases and J by 0 bases, with 11 bases left in between. CDR3 in amino acids: CASVTENQETQYF. CDR3 bases: TGTGCCAGTGTGACGGAAAACCAAGAGACCCAGTACTTC.

There are many counts of this clonotype. V and J are TRBV29-1 and TRBJ1-1, with 8 bases aligning to TRBD1. V was pared by 7 bases and J by 1 base, with 5 bases of the junction left unmatched. CDR3 length: 13 residues. CDR1 is SQVTM and CDR2 is ANQGSEA in the germline V gene. As DNA, the CDR3 is TGCAGCGGCCGACAGGGGTGGAACACTGAAGCTTTCTTT. This sequence encodes CSGRQGWNTEAFF.